This T cell receptor (beta chain) stems from a study of blood T cells in healthy people across ages (dated by TCRdb to about 2015). Context from the whole study: Template switching captured roughly one uniquely barcoded TCR beta cDNA molecule per two T cells in model experiments. The study measured age-related changes in TCR beta repertoire diversity using deep sequencing normalized with unique cDNA molecular identifiers. Four age groups were formed from the donors: young (average 16 years), middle-aged (approximately 40), aged (62) and long-lived (more than 75). The study analyzed two additional independent replicas of 1 million unique cDNA reads from the same blood draw for two donors, one aged 18 to 29 and one aged 80 or older. Broad study findings and their caveats: As age increased, observed TCR beta diversity per million T cells dropped in a roughly linear way, and a significant reduction was already evident by age approximately 40. A strong correlation was found between observed TCR beta diversity and the percentage of naive T cells measured by flow cytometry. Because donor CMV infection status was unknown, age-related changes in expanded clonotypes were potentially confounded. Because profiling used bulk unsorted PBMCs, naive and antigen-experienced compartments could not be compared conclusively. Compared with the aged group, the long-lived group had more naive CD4+ T cells, fewer expanded clones and increased TCR diversity, a pattern suggesting age selection. Total diversity estimates from one million sequenced T cells were considered lower bounds and underestimates.

Library generation was performed with 5' RACE. Instrument on record: Illumina HiSeq 2500. A second PCR of about 6 to 11 cycles was run with a J-beta primer mix and a sample-barcoded 5' primer. A template-switch 5' adaptor carrying 12 random nucleotides introduced a unique molecular identifier onto each TCR beta cDNA molecule. Each sample yielded at least 3 million CDR3-containing paired-end reads. First-strand cDNA synthesis was performed from all RNA using the Mint cDNA synthesis kit, with priming by a TRBC-specific oligonucleotide. Following uracil-DNA glycosylase treatment, all cDNA underwent a first 18-cycle PCR with the universal primers M1SS and BC2_uni_R. Processing in the source paper ran as follows. For normalization, 1 million high-quality reads were randomly selected from each sample, with every read carrying a distinct molecular identifier. Reads with shared molecular identifiers were discarded instead of being binned into consensus sequences. MiTCR, set to a Q25 quality threshold and the strictest error-elimination algorithm, was used for CDR3 identification, clonotype clustering and error correction. A nonparametric unseen species model with Euler transformation was used to estimate lower-bound total TCR beta diversity. The public reads were run again by TCRdb, first through fastp at Q25 and then through MiXCR, and only productive beta chains were kept. Rows are unified per CDR3 protein, each entry keeping the most common DNA and genes. None of the V and J calls come from the authors' own analysis; TCRdb made them. This sample comprises more than 500,000 distinct CDR3 sequences, around 27% of them detected only once. The ten largest make up 3% to 4.5% of the sample.

Systemically healthy Caucasian individuals from Russia, around 38 in total and aged about 6 to 100 years, were included as donors. Ten milliliters of peripheral blood were drawn from each donor into EDTA-treated Vacutainer tubes. Ficoll-Paque density-gradient centrifugation was used to isolate PBMCs, with at least 6 million per sample. Total RNA, at least 6 micrograms per sample, was extracted from PBMCs with Trizol reagent. Naive CD45RAhigh/CD27high T cell percentages were measured by flow cytometry on a PBMC aliquot from every donor. Ends trimmed: V by 4 bases, J by 2 bases; bases unmatched to a gene: 6. CDR1 DFQATT and CDR2 SNEGSKA were looked up in the germline V gene (reference sequence). The CDR3 starts with the cysteine, ends with the phenylalanine, and has 14 residues. The read is trimmed to its CDR3 DNA, 42 bases read in frame from base 1. This clonotype was found a few times. There is no known antigen for this receptor. No base-level quality is on record; no much larger clone is a single base apart.

Separately, the same data were catalogued under a study of T cells of mothers and their children. From the second report: Donors were nine systemically healthy Caucasian individuals: three mothers and their six children. cDNA synthesis used all of the extracted RNA, with about 1.5 ug of RNA in each 15 ul reaction. In the second PCR, the M1S primer added sample barcodes and 2-4 random nucleotides. More than 8.5 million TCR beta CDR3 reads were obtained from each mother, and about 3 million reads were obtained from each child. Thymic selection similarly shapes TCR recombination output in related and unrelated pairs, with minor effect from inherited differences. Related mother-child pairs always showed normalized repertoire overlap that was slightly higher than in unrelated mother-child pairs, though the difference was never significant. Persistent microchimeric T cell clones were not detected, at a sensitivity of 85 to 100 clones per million clonotypes. Deep NGS was used in the study to compare the TCR beta repertoires of mothers and children and to look for features that separate related mother-child pairs from unrelated individuals. Mothers averaged roughly 40 +/- 4 years of age and children averaged roughly 12 +/- 4 years. Libraries were sequenced on Illumina HiSeq 2000 with 100+100 nt paired-end reads after adapter ligation with NEBNext reagents. Mother and child libraries were prepared a month apart and sequenced in separate runs to prevent cross-contamination. Each donor had between roughly 450,000 and 2,100,000 distinct TCR beta clonotypes identified. Naive TCR beta clonotypes were estimated from low-frequency clonotypes matched to each donor's FACS-determined naive share, without sorting.

The sample taken for sequencing was blood. This chain joins TRBV20-1 to TRBJ1-2, with TRBD1 identical over 8 junction bases. The TCR sequence derives from a boy between 2 and 10 years old in good health. The CDR3 has the sequence CSAIRTGLNYGYTF. The DNA is as follows: TGCAGTGCTATCAGGACAGGGTTAAACTATGGCTACACCTTC.